The clone carrying this T cell receptor (beta chain) was recorded a few times. Its specificity is not known. A multiplex PCR was run with 60 Vbeta primers and 13 Jbeta primers. In the original processing: An analysis performed later counted 72 million or so unique TCR beta chains (approximately 12 million of them shared). Clones were read by immunoSEQ multiplex PCR, and TCRdb kept only the in-frame ones, dropping some. The V and J calls and clone size are taken from that table; D and trimming were inferred from the DNA. The sample contains 100,000 to 150,000 clones, about 70% of which appear only once. This sample was included in a study of cytomegalovirus exposure and HLA in healthy donors. Study-level information: Previous work identified 95 million to 120 million unique TCR beta sequences from 200 million or so T cells. Unique TCRs from HLA-typed donors, approximately 80 million of them, were held in an early data release. Whole-study results and caveats: Association of a missense DCLRE1C variant with TCR beta V- and J-gene trimming was reported in a later analysis.

CDR1 and CDR2 from the germline V gene are MNHEY and SMNVEV (reference sequence). The CDR3 is 15 amino acids. Trimming took 3 bases from V and 5 from J; bases not matched to a gene: 7. The sequenced material came from PBMCs. The clonotype was recovered from a woman between 40 and 55 years old in good health and CMV-seronegative. The chain carries TRBV27 and TRBJ2-7; 10 bases agree with TRBD2. The CDR3: CASSFSGGVSNEQYF. CDR3 sequence (DNA): TGTGCCAGCAGTTTCAGCGGGGGGGTTTCGAACGAGCAGTACTTC.